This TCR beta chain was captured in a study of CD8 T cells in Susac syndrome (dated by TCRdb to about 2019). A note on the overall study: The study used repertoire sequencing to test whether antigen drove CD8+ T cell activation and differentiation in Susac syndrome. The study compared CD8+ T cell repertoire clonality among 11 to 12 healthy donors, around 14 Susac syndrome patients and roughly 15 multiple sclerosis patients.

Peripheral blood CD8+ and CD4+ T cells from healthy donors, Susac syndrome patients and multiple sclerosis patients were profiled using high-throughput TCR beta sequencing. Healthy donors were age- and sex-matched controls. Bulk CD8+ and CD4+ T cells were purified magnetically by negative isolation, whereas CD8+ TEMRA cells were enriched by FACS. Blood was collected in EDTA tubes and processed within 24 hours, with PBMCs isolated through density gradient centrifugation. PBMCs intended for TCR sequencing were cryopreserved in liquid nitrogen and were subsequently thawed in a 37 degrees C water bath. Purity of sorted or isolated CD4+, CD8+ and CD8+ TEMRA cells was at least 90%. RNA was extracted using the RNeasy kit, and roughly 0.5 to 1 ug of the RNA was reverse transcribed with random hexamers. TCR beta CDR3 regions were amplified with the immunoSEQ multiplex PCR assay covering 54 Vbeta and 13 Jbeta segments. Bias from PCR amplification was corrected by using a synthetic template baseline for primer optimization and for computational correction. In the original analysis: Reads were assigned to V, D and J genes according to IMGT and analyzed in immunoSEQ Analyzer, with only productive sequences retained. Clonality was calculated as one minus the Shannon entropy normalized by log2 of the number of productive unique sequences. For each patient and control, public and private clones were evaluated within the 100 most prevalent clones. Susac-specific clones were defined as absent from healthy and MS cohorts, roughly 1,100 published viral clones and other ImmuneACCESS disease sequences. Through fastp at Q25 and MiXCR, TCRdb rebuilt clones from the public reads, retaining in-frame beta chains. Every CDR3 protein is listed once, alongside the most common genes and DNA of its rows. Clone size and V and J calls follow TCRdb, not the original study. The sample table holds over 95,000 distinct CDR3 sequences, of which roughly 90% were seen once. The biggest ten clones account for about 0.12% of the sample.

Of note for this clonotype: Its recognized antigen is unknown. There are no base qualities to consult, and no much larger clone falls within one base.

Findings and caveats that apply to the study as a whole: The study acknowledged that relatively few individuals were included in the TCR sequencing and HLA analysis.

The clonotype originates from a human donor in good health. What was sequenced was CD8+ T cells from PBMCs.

The DNA sequence follows: TGTGCCAGCAGCTTGGGGACTAGCGTGGGCAATGAGCAGTTCTTC. Its amino acids are CASSLGTSVGNEQFF. This sequence uses TRBV7-2 and TRBJ2-1; 10 middle bases align to TRBD2. The CDR3 holds 15 amino acids from the cysteine to the phenylalanine. The CDR3 DNA has 45 bases and is translated from base 1. The junction shows trimming of 3 bases on V and 6 bases on J, and the gene matches do not reach 5 bases of it. The germline V gene sets CDR1 to SGHTA and CDR2 to FQGNSA.